The 18 T cell receptor beta chains below all came from one sample that was sequenced in a study of cytomegalovirus exposure and HLA in healthy donors (dated by TCRdb to about 2017). Receptor amplification or capture employed the immunoSEQ multiplex PCR assay. For the multiplex PCR, a mixture combining 60 forward primers for TCR Vbeta segments and 13 reverse primers for TCR Jbeta segments was used. Entries here come from immuneACCESS through TCRdb and include only in-frame sequences with V and J called. Some clones fail to appear in such tables; in the studies checked, an unresolved V gene covers under half of the shortfall, and the cause of the remainder is unknown. This sample holds roughly 150,000 clones; about 80% were observed only once. 14% of the sample belongs to the ten largest clones. Sequencing was carried out using PBMCs. The receptor set was obtained from a woman aged 40 to 50 in good health and CMV-seronegative.

In its sample, this clone was seen a few times. V is TRBV4-3 and J is TRBJ2-7, with 7 bases lining up with TRBD1. This CDR3 spans 16 amino acids. After removal of 0 bases from V and 0 bases from J, the junction contained 5 bases not matched to a gene. Germline V gene lookup returns CDR1 LGHNA and CDR2 YSLEER. The CDR3 is CASSQDQQGVSYEQYF. The DNA of the CDR3 is TGCGCCAGCAGCCAAGATCAGCAGGGGGTCTCCTACGAGCAGTACTTC.

This clone has just a few counts. The CDR3 reads CATSGTDTQYF. CDR3 in DNA: TGTGCCACCTCAGGCACAGATACGCAGTATTTT. The chain couples TRBV7-9 to TRBJ2-3; D not certain. The CDR3 is 11 residues long. The V gene lost 10 bases and the J gene lost 1 base, with 6 bases spanning the gap. CDR1 is SEHNR and CDR2 is FQNEAQ in the germline V gene (reference sequence).

This clone was counted once. Germline is not matched at one junction end, which may reflect a read error. This sequence joins TRBV11-2 and TRBJ2-4, with a possible D match to TRBD2 (5 bases). The CDR3 sequence is 15 residues long. Germline V gene sequence: CDR1 SGHAT, CDR2 FQNNGV. The CDR3 loop is CASSLDRGWENSQYF. The CDR3 DNA reads TGTGCCAGCAGCTTAGATCGGGGTTGGGAAAACAGTCAGTACTTC.

This chain joins TRBV9 and TRBJ2-1; TRBD2 matches at 9 bases. V lost 3 bases and J lost 2; bases outside the gene matches: 3. CDR1 and CDR2 from the germline V gene are SGDLS and YYNGEE. The CDR3 is 15 residues long. CDR3 amino acids: CASSASGGTYNEQFF. CDR3 coding DNA: TGTGCCAGCAGCGCCAGCGGGGGGACCTACAATGAGCAGTTCTTC.

V and J are TRBV30 and TRBJ1-2; 7 bases map to TRBD1. The V and J ends lost 8 bases and 4 bases, in that order; junction bases with no gene match: 7. The length of the CDR3 is 12 residues. Germline CDR1 GTSNPN, CDR2 SVGIG (reference sequence). CDR3 amino acids: CALEGGGYGYTF. CDR3 bases: TGTGCCCTCGAAGGGGGCGGCTATGGCTACACCTTC.

V is TRBV11-1 and J is TRBJ2-7; the match to TRBD2 covers 10 bases. After removal of 5 bases from V and 7 bases from J, the junction contained 8 bases not matched to a gene. CDR1 is SGHAT, CDR2 FQDESV, per germline (reference sequence). There are 14 residues in the CDR3. The CDR3 reads CASSAAGGPREQYF. As DNA, the CDR3 is TGTGCCAGCAGCGCAGCGGGAGGGCCCCGGGAGCAGTACTTC.

The DNA of the CDR3 is TGTGCCAGTAGCCCGAGGGACTTCTCCTACGAGCAGTACTTC. The encoded protein is CASSPRDFSYEQYF. V gene TRBV19 combines with J gene TRBJ2-7; the D gene is possibly TRBD2 (6 bases). CDR3 length equals 14 residues. With 6 bases removed from V and 0 bases from J, the gap between germline ends came to 12 bases. Germline lookup yields CDR1 LNHDA and CDR2 SQIVND (reference sequence).

V is TRBV4-1 and J is TRBJ2-3, with TRBD2 matching over 8 bases. The germline V gene has CDR1 MGHRA and CDR2 YSYEKL. The CDR3 runs 16 residues. J was trimmed by 6 bases and V by 3 bases; bases with no gene match: 11. The CDR3 spells CASSQGFGGGSDTQYF. DNA for the CDR3: TGCGCCAGCAGCCAGGGGTTCGGCGGGGGGTCGGATACGCAGTATTTT.

This clone showed up just once. CDR3: CAWSSGTINNSPLHF. Written as DNA, the CDR3 is TGTGCCTGGAGTTCCGGGACAATAAACAATTCACCCCTCCACTTT. The V and J genes are TRBV30 and TRBJ1-6; the D gene is possibly TRBD1 (6 bases). V shed 2 bases and J shed 7 bases, with 15 bases lying between them. CDR3 size: 15 residues. Germline V gene lookup returns CDR1 GTSNPN and CDR2 SVGIG (reference sequence).

This chain connects TRBV12-2 to TRBJ1-1. TRBV12-2 is a known pseudogene. The CDR3 totals 15 residues. CDR3 residues: CASRVEEGSNPEAFF. The CDR3 nucleotides are TGTGCAAGTCGCGTGGAAGAGGGTTCAAACCCTGAAGCTTTCTTT.

CDR3 protein: CASNEGPYGYTF. The CDR3 coding sequence is TGTGCCAGCAACGAGGGCCCCTATGGCTACACCTTC. The chain employs TRBV28 and TRBJ1-2; D is ambiguous. CDR3 length: 12 residues. The germline gives CDR1 MDHEN, CDR2 SYDVKM. Trimming left V 7 bases short and J 4 bases short, with 10 bases between.

The chain joins TRBV6-6 to TRBJ2-5, with 7 bases identical to TRBD1. The J call may be wrong; the DNA end is better matched by TRBJ2-7. The germline CDR1 and CDR2 sequences are MNHNY and SVGAGI (reference sequence). The CDR3 totals 14 residues. CDR3 coding DNA: TGTGCCAGCACAAAGACAGGGATTACCGGCGAGCAGTACTTC. It specifies CASTKTGITGEQYF.

This sequence joins TRBV30 and TRBJ1-4, with 9 bases aligning to TRBD1. CDR1 is GTSNPN, CDR2 SVGIG, per germline (reference sequence). With 1 base clipped from V and 11 bases from J, the junction kept 5 bases outside the gene matches. This CDR3 has 13 amino acids. This CDR3 reads CAWSGGQGQKLFF. The CDR3 DNA sequence: TGTGCCTGGAGTGGGGGACAGGGACAGAAACTGTTTTTT. Full variable domain (rest looked up from reference TRBV30 and TRBJ1-4): SQTIHQWPATLVQPVGSPLSLECTVEGTSNPNLYWYRQAAGRGLQLLFYSVGIGQISSEVPQNLSASRPQDRQFILSSKKLLLSDSGFYLCAWSGGQGQKLFFGSGTQLSVL.

The chain joins TRBV5-1 to TRBJ2-5; D perhaps matches TRBD1 (6 bases). The end of the DNA is better explained by TRBJ2-7, so the J call may be wrong. This CDR3 region has 15 residues. Per germline, CDR1 SGHRS and CDR2 YFSETQ. CDR3 nucleotides: TGCGCCAGCAGCTTGAAACCAAACAGGGATCCCGAGCAGTACTTC. Amino acids: CASSLKPNRDPEQYF.

The count of this clone is one. This chain joins TRBV6-5 and TRBJ1-1; 8 positions agree with TRBD1. V lost 7 bases, J lost 1 base, and 8 bases stayed unmatched. Germline values: CDR1 MNHEY, CDR2 SVGAGI. The CDR3 has 15 residues. The CDR3: CASTLDRGSNTEAFF. The CDR3 DNA is TGTGCCAGCACCCTCGACAGGGGTTCGAACACTGAAGCTTTCTTT.

CDR3 nucleotides: TGTGCCAGCAGACAGGGGGCGAACACTGAAGCTTTCTTT. It encodes CASRQGANTEAFF. The V call is TRBV6-5, the J call TRBJ1-1; 9 nucleotides agree with TRBD1. J was trimmed by 1 base and V by 6 bases; bases with no gene match: 0. Germline assignment: CDR1 MNHEY and CDR2 SVGAGI. This CDR3 comprises 13 residues.

This rearrangement joins TRBV4-1 to TRBJ2-5, with 11 bases matching TRBD2. The J call may be incorrect, as the DNA end agrees better with TRBJ2-7. CDR1 and CDR2 from the germline V gene are MGHRA and YSYEKL. The CDR3 runs to 18 residues. The CDR3 reads CASSQPSSGTSGYYEQYF. In DNA form, the CDR3 reads TGCGCCAGCAGCCAACCCTCTTCCGGGACTAGCGGTTACTACGAGCAGTACTTC.

J is TRBJ1-2 and V is TRBV5-1; TRBD1 aligns across 9 bases. The CDR3 covers 15 residues. V lost 0 bases to trimming and J lost 8 bases; unmatched junction nucleotides: 8. CDR1 is SGHRS and CDR2 is YFSETQ in the germline V gene. The CDR3 coding sequence is TGCGCCAGCAGCTTGGCCGGGACAGGGTCTTCGGGCTACACCTTC. This encodes CASSLAGTGSSGYTF.